This T cell receptor (beta chain) was found in a study of blood T cell repertoires in COVID-19. Study at large: From T cells, B-cell-depleted T cells, or PBMCs came the material, which was cDNA or gDNA.

The V gene's germline CDR1 is LGHNA and CDR2 YSLEER. This CDR3 is built from 14 residues. V was clipped by 1 base and J by 3 bases; unmatched bases: 0. As processed by the authors: Using reference gene primer amplification, nucleated cell counts were estimated. The table came from immunoSEQ multiplex PCR; TCRdb's copy has only in-frame clones and leaves some out. That table is the source of V, J and clone size, and D and trimming were worked out from the DNA. The sample holds 200,000 to 300,000 clones, 84% seen once. This chain connects TRBV4-3 to TRBJ2-7; 10 positions agree with TRBD2. The material sequenced was peripheral blood. This TCR was sampled from a man between 60 and 70 years old with acute or convalescent COVID-19. The CDR3 spells CASSQGTSGYEQYF. CDR3 nucleotides: TGCGCCAGCAGCCAAGGGACTAGCGGCTACGAGCAGTACTTC.